These 11 T cell receptor beta chains originate from one sample sequenced in a study of cytomegalovirus exposure and HLA in healthy donors. PCR involved 60 Vbeta and 13 Jbeta primers. TCRdb keeps only in-frame clones here, not all; method: immunoSEQ multiplex PCR. The data show 90,000 or so clones, roughly 82% seen once. Sequenced: PBMCs. Receptor source: a man aged 25-45 years in good health and CMV-seropositive.

The genes are TRBV27 and TRBJ2-2; D is perhaps TRBD2 (5 bases). The length of the CDR3 is 17 residues. Per germline, CDR1 MNHEY and CDR2 SMNVEV (reference sequence). V was clipped by 3 bases and J by 4 bases, with 18 bases between them. CDR3 amino acids: CASSFRGSRLGTGELFF. CDR3 DNA sequence: TGTGCCAGCAGTTTTCGAGGGAGCAGGCTCGGCACCGGGGAGCTGTTTTTT.

The V gene is TRBV7-2, the J gene TRBJ2-7; 13 positions agree with TRBD2. CDR3 length: 15 residues. With V trimmed by 5 bases and J by 3 bases, 4 bases remained unmatched. Germline loops: CDR1 SGHTA, CDR2 FQGNSA. The CDR3 nucleotides read TGTGCCAGCAGCACGGGACTAGCGGGGCTCTACGAGCAGTACTTC. Protein: CASSTGLAGLYEQYF.

The chain employs TRBV5-6 and TRBJ2-5; D is unresolved. The DNA matches TRBJ2-7 better at its end, which makes the J call doubtful. The germline gives CDR1 SGHDT, CDR2 YYEEEE. CDR3 length: 12 amino acids. The CDR3 region is CASSLNSYEQYF. DNA for the CDR3: TGTGCCAGCAGCTTGAATTCCTACGAGCAGTACTTC.

There are a few counts of this clone. This chain connects TRBV10-1 to TRBJ1-1; TRBD1 might be the D (5 bases). Trimming removed 11 bases at V and 0 bases at J, with 13 bases between. The germline gives CDR1 WNHNN, CDR2 SYGVQD (reference sequence). The CDR3 totals 13 residues. CDR3 in DNA: TGCGCCGAGACAGACTTAATGAACACTGAAGCTTTCTTT. This encodes CAETDLMNTEAFF.

The chain couples TRBV5-6 to TRBJ2-5; 12 bases agree with TRBD1. Germline CDR1 SGHDT, CDR2 YYEEEE. CDR3 size: 15 residues. The V segment lost 4 bases and the J segment 4 bases; nucleotides outside the gene matches: 5. CDR3 residues: CASSRGQGAGETQYF. The DNA for the CDR3 is TGTGCCAGCAGCCGGGGACAGGGGGCGGGAGAGACCCAGTACTTC.

This chain joins TRBV7-2 and TRBJ2-5; TRBD2 aligns across 14 bases. Germline V CDR1 and CDR2: SGHTA, FQGNSA. The CDR3 contains 16 residues. V lost 0 bases, J lost 5 bases, and 2 bases stayed unmatched. CDR3 sequence (DNA): TGTGCCAGCAGCTTAGCGGGACTAGCGGGAGCGGAGACCCAGTACTTC. The encoded protein is CASSLAGLAGAETQYF.

The V gene is TRBV10-1, the J gene TRBJ1-1; no reliable D call. The V end was cut by 3 bases, the J end by 3 bases, with 11 bases between. Germline CDR1 is WNHNN and CDR2 is SYGVQD (reference sequence). CDR3 size: 14 residues. For the CDR3, the DNA is TGCGCCAGCAGTGATACGCTATTGGACACTGAAGCTTTCTTT. Residues: CASSDTLLDTEAFF.

This clone was seen just once. V gene TRBV14 combines with J gene TRBJ1-1; 8 bases map to TRBD1. V gave up 4 bases and J gave up 5 bases; unmatched junction bases: 6. The germline V gene has CDR1 SGHDN and CDR2 FVKESK. The CDR3 loop spans 14 amino acids. CDR3 nucleotide sequence: TGTGCCAGCAGCCGCCGACAGGGGCCTACTGAAGCTTTCTTT. Translation gives CASSRRQGPTEAFF.

The J gene is TRBJ2-5, the V gene TRBV28, with 7 bases lining up with TRBD2. Germline trimming cut 4 bases from V and 5 bases from J; bases unmatched to any gene: 7. CDR1 MDHEN and CDR2 SYDVKM come from the germline V gene. CDR3 length: 14 residues. The CDR3 DNA sequence: TGTGCCAGCAGTTGGGGCGGGAGTCAGGAGACCCAGTACTTC. This gives the protein CASSWGGSQETQYF.

The V call is TRBV4-1, the J call TRBJ2-7, with 7 bases matching TRBD2. The J segment lost 2 bases and the V segment lost 0 bases, leaving 4 bases of the junction unmatched. The CDR3 is made up of 15 amino acids. Germline-derived CDR1 and CDR2 are MGHRA and YSYEKL. DNA for the CDR3: TGCGCCAGCAGCCAAGAACGGGAGGCCGCCTACGAGCAGTACTTC. The encoded protein is CASSQEREAAYEQYF.

The J gene is TRBJ2-1, the V gene TRBV5-6, with 7 bases aligning to TRBD1. V gave up 3 bases and J gave up 4 bases; unmatched junction bases: 10. Germline V gene data show CDR1 as SGHDT and CDR2 as YYEEEE. There are 16 residues in the CDR3. The CDR3 is CASSSSGTAIYNEQFF. The CDR3 region has the DNA TGTGCCAGCAGCTCGTCCGGGACAGCAATTTACAATGAGCAGTTCTTC. Filled out from reference TRBV5-6 and TRBJ2-1, the complete variable domain reads DAGVTQSPTHLIKTRGQQVTLRCSPKSGHDTVSWYQQALGQGPQFIFQYYEEEERQRGNFPDRFSGHQFPNYSSELNVNALLLGDSALYLCASSSSGTAIYNEQFFGPGTRLTVL.